This T cell receptor (beta chain) came from a study of siplizumab effects on memory and regulatory T cells. As concerns this clone: Its antigen is currently unknown.

There are 15 residues in the CDR3. Germline V gene data show CDR1 as MGHRA and CDR2 as YSYEKL. Trimming left V 1 base short and J 2 bases short, with 10 bases between. Per-sample assaying covered roughly 93,000 TCR templates. This table comes from immunoSEQ multiplex PCR, and its TCRdb copy is limited to in-frame clones, with some not included. The sample lists approximately 100,000 clones; around 90% were seen once. Points from the study as a whole: Memory cells seemed less diverse than naive T cells, which also seemed major contributors to the alloresponse.

The sample was non-Treg CD4+ T cells sorted from blood. This receptor was taken from a human donor in good health. The V call is TRBV4-1, the J call TRBJ2-3, with D perhaps matching TRBD2 (6 bases). Here the CDR3 reads CASSQGGVSTDTQYF. CDR3 coding DNA: TGCGCCAGCAGCCAAGGCGGGGTGTCCACAGATACGCAGTATTTT.